The next 8 T cell receptor beta chains were all read from a single sample in a study of blood T cell repertoires in COVID-19. Repertoires were generated with immunoSEQ multiplex PCR, while TCRdb's copy carries only in-frame clones and drops some. The sample lists roughly 380,000 clones, around 89% occurring once. Sequencing was done on a sample of peripheral blood. The receptors were sampled from a woman aged 40 to 50 with COVID-19, enrolled during active disease.

This clone has only a few counts. The rearrangement uses TRBV14 and TRBJ1-2; maybe TRBD1 (6 bases). CDR1 SGHDN and CDR2 FVKESK come from the germline V gene. The CDR3 extends over 17 amino acids. The V and J ends lost 2 bases and 4 bases respectively, with 20 bases between them. CDR3 DNA: TGTGCCAGCAGCCAATGGGGACAATCGGGTTTGTCCTATGGCTACACCTTC. Translation gives CASSQWGQSGLSYGYTF.

This clone has a count of ten or more. V gene TRBV7-2 combines with J gene TRBJ1-1; D possibly corresponds to TRBD1 (6 bases). CDR3 length equals 14 residues. Per the germline V gene, CDR1 is SGHTA and CDR2 is FQGNSA. V dropped 5 bases and J dropped 1 base, with 11 bases sitting between them. CDR3 region: CASSRDRRNTEAFF. CDR3 sequence (DNA): TGTGCCAGCAGCCGCGACAGGAGGAACACTGAAGCTTTCTTT.

The chain links TRBV10-3 to TRBJ1-4, with D perhaps TRBD1 (5 bases). Per germline, CDR1 ENHRY and CDR2 SYGVKD. The CDR3 is 12 amino acids. Trimming stripped 3 bases from V and 8 bases from J, with 7 bases between. CDR3 DNA: TGTGCCATCAGTGACAGGGCCGAAAAACTGTTTTTT. Translated: CAISDRAEKLFF.

This clone came up a few times. Here the CDR3 reads CASSLDSAGPYMNEQFF. The CDR3 bases are TGTGCCAGCAGCTTAGACTCCGCGGGTCCTTACATGAATGAGCAGTTCTTC. This chain links TRBV7-8 with TRBJ2-1; tentative D call: TRBD2 (5 bases). V was trimmed by 1 base and J by 7 bases, leaving 20 bases between them. Germline loops: CDR1 SGHVS, CDR2 FQNEAQ. The CDR3 spans 17 residues.

The chain joins TRBV6-2 or TRBV6-3 to TRBJ1-5; 8 nucleotides align to TRBD1. The V gene end was trimmed by 2 bases and the J gene end by 2 bases; junction bases not matched to a gene: 8. Germline V gene sequence: CDR1 MNHEY, CDR2 SVGEGT. This CDR3 region has 17 residues. The CDR3 is CASSYPLGQGRNQPQHF. The CDR3 DNA is TGTGCCAGCAGTTACCCCTTAGGACAGGGCCGCAATCAGCCCCAGCATTTT.

CDR3 residues: CASEGTYEQYF. In DNA, the CDR3 is TGTGCCAGCGAGGGCACCTACGAGCAGTACTTC. V and J are TRBV6-5 and TRBJ2-7; tentative D call: TRBD2 (5 bases). V gave up 8 bases and J gave up 2 bases, with 7 bases separating them. The germline V gene has CDR1 MNHEY and CDR2 SVGAGI. The CDR3 loop spans 11 amino acids.

The V gene is TRBV10-3, the J gene TRBJ2-3, with 8 nucleotides matching TRBD1. CDR1 is ENHRY and CDR2 is SYGVKD in the germline V gene. V gave up 4 bases and J gave up 4 bases; unmatched junction bases: 4. The CDR3 length is 14 residues. The CDR3 DNA follows: TGTGCCATCAGTGCCCAGACAGGGGCAGATACGCAGTATTTT. This encodes CAISAQTGADTQYF.

The chain employs TRBV30 and TRBJ2-7; 7 bases are shared with TRBD2. The ends lost 5 bases at V and 6 bases at J; junction bases unmatched: 22. The germline V gene encodes CDR1 GTSNPN and CDR2 SVGIG (reference sequence). This CDR3 is 17 amino acids long. The CDR3 reads CAWGFITTGTTIFEQYF. In nucleotides, the CDR3 is TGTGCCTGGGGTTTTATAACTACCGGGACTACCATTTTCGAGCAGTACTTC.